This TCR beta chain is from a study of lymphopenia after photon versus proton radiotherapy. The data were produced by immunoSEQ multiplex PCR, yet TCRdb's version contains in-frame clones alone and is incomplete. This table has about 28,000 clones, roughly four fifths appearing once. V lost 3 bases and J 2 bases, leaving 9 bases between the germline ends. This CDR3 has 13 amino acids. Germline-derived CDR1 and CDR2 are SQVTM and ANQGSEA. The chain carries TRBV29-1 and TRBJ2-3; D remains unclear. This TCR was sampled from a man aged 50 to 59 with gastric cancer. The sample in question was peripheral blood, obtained from a patient treated with photon-based radiotherapy. The CDR3 bases are TGCAGCGTTGACGTCTACTCCACAGATACGCAGTATTTT. Translated: CSVDVYSTDTQYF.